This entry lists 32 T cell receptor beta chains sequenced from one sample in a study of CD8+ T cells in alopecia areata. RNA, once extracted, was reverse transcribed into cDNA for use as the sequencing template. Repertoires were generated with immunoSEQ multiplex PCR, while TCRdb's copy carries only in-frame clones and drops some. The sample includes more than 95,000 clones, roughly two fifths of them seen just once. The sample taken for sequencing was CD4+ T cells sorted from blood. All receptors come from a human donor with alopecia areata.

This clone was recorded a few times. The chain joins TRBV27 to TRBJ2-2; either TRBD1 or TRBD2 may supply D (5 bases each). Germline CDR1 MNHEY, CDR2 SMNVEV (reference sequence). The CDR3 has 14 amino acids. V gave up 6 bases and J gave up 2 bases, with 10 bases separating them. Here the CDR3 DNA reads TGTGCCAGCAGCCCGGGGCCAAACACCGGGGAGCTGTTTTTT. This sequence encodes CASSPGPNTGELFF.

This chain joins TRBV6-5 and TRBJ2-7, with 7 positions matching TRBD2. The CDR3 covers 14 residues. Germline lookup yields CDR1 MNHEY and CDR2 SVGAGI. Trimming cost V 5 bases and J 3 bases; bases outside gene matches: 7. DNA for the CDR3: TGTGCCAGCAGTGACGGGACTACCCTCTACGAGCAGTACTTC. This translates into CASSDGTTLYEQYF.

This clone was observed a handful of times. The chain combines TRBV29-1 with TRBJ2-3; 7 positions match TRBD2. This CDR3 region has 15 residues. Germline V gives CDR1 SQVTM, CDR2 ANQGSEA. J gave up 6 bases and V 6 bases, and 15 bases lay outside the gene matches. CDR3 region: CSVAGRLAVGDTQYF. The CDR3 coding sequence is TGCAGCGTCGCTGGGCGACTAGCCGTAGGGGATACGCAGTATTTT.

V usage is TRBV15 and J usage is TRBJ2-7; unclear D gene. From germline, CDR1 is LNHNV and CDR2 YYDKDF (reference sequence). Deletions cut 0 bases from V and 3 bases from J, with 12 bases between. This CDR3 spans 15 amino acids. DNA for the CDR3: TGTGCCACCAGCAGAGAGAGGACCGCCCACTACGAGCAGTACTTC. Translating gives CATSRERTAHYEQYF.

J is TRBJ2-7 and V is TRBV30, with 7 positions matching TRBD2. V was clipped by 5 bases and J by 5 bases; unmatched bases: 6. CDR1 is GTSNPN, CDR2 SVGIG, per germline (reference sequence). The length of the CDR3 is 12 residues. As DNA, the CDR3 is TGTGCCTGGGGTGGGAGGGCGAACGAGCAGTACTTC. Translating gives CAWGGRANEQYF.

This chain links TRBV4-1 with TRBJ2-3; D possibly corresponds to TRBD2 (6 bases). V was clipped by 3 bases and J by 3 bases, with 13 bases between them. CDR1 MGHRA and CDR2 YSYEKL come from the germline V gene. The CDR3 has 15 amino acids. The CDR3 loop is CASSQGPGGTDTQYF. CDR3 bases: TGCGCCAGCAGCCAGGGCCCTGGAGGGACAGATACGCAGTATTTT.

This clone turned up a few times. The genes are TRBV4-3 and TRBJ1-1, with a weak D call TRBD1 (6 bases). Per the germline V gene, CDR1 is LGHNA and CDR2 is YSLEER. V was shortened by 0 bases and J by 5 bases, with 13 bases between the two germline ends. This CDR3 comprises 15 residues. CDR3 sequence reads: CASSQDPLGATEAFF. The CDR3, as DNA: TGCGCCAGCAGCCAAGATCCCCTGGGGGCAACTGAAGCTTTCTTT.

There are a few counts of this clone. The chain carries TRBV5-1 and TRBJ2-7; weak D call: TRBD2 (6 bases). Germline V gives CDR1 SGHRS, CDR2 YFSETQ. Trimming cost V 1 base and J 9 bases, with 14 bases left between them. The CDR3 totals 13 residues. CDR3 nucleotide sequence: TGCGCCAGCAGCTTGACAGAGGAGGGCGTGCAGTACTTC. Translation gives CASSLTEEGVQYF.

This clone came up a few times. CDR3 loop: CASSLKDRAIAEAFF. CDR3 in DNA: TGCGCCAGCAGTCTAAAGGACAGGGCAATCGCTGAAGCTTTCTTT. The chain employs TRBV23-1 and TRBJ1-1, with TRBD1 identical over 8 bases. TRBV23-1 is annotated as an ORF whose role is uncertain. The CDR3 is made up of 15 amino acids. V trimming: 4 bases; J trimming: 6 bases; junction bases outside the gene matches: 10.

This clone was seen more than once but under ten times. The V call is TRBV7-2, the J call TRBJ2-3, with 11 bases that match TRBD2. In germline, CDR1 is SGHTA, CDR2 FQGNSA. This CDR3 spans 15 amino acids. V lost 6 bases, J lost 1 base, and 3 bases stayed unmatched. CDR3 DNA: TGTGCCAGCAGAGCGGGACTAGCGGGCACAGATACGCAGTATTTT. It translates to CASRAGLAGTDTQYF. The entire variable domain, with the rest obtained from reference TRBV7-2 and TRBJ2-3, is as follows: GAGVSQSPSNKVTEKGKDVELRCDPISGHTALYWYRQSLGQGLEFLIYFQGNSAPDKSGLPSDRFSAERTGGSVSTLTIQRTQQEDSAVYLCASRAGLAGTDTQYFGPGTRLTVL.

This clone has a handful of counts. This chain uses TRBV19 with TRBJ2-2; D unresolved. V was pared by 1 base and J by 4 bases, with 16 bases between. CDR3 length: 17 residues. Germline values: CDR1 LNHDA, CDR2 SQIVND (reference sequence). The CDR3 nucleotides are TGTGCCAGTAGTATAGCCGCTGGTCTAGGATCCACCGGGGAGCTGTTTTTT. It encodes CASSIAAGLGSTGELFF.

This clone was counted a few times. This chain connects TRBV28 to TRBJ2-1, with D perhaps matching TRBD1 or TRBD2 (5 bases each). Germline V gene lookup returns CDR1 MDHEN and CDR2 SYDVKM. The V end lost 7 bases, the J end lost 0 bases, and 22 bases lay between the germline ends. This CDR3 is 18 amino acids long. The DNA of the CDR3 is TGTGCCAGCACTTCAGTGGGGGATCCTTCCAGCTCCTACAATGAGCAGTTCTTC. It yields the protein CASTSVGDPSSSYNEQFF.

The genes are TRBV4-3 and TRBJ2-5, with D perhaps given as TRBD1 or TRBD2 (5 bases each). The CDR3 has 18 amino acids. Trimming cost V 0 bases and J 2 bases, with 19 bases left between them. Looked up from germline, CDR1 is LGHNA and CDR2 is YSLEER. The CDR3 DNA follows: TGCGCCAGCAGCCAAGATTATTATGGGACCAGTCTGCAAGAGACCCAGTACTTC. This encodes CASSQDYYGTSLQETQYF.

The chain combines TRBV29-1 with TRBJ1-2; no reliable D call. This CDR3 is built from 13 residues. V was clipped by 0 bases and J by 3 bases, with 8 bases between them. Germline CDR1 reads SQVTM; CDR2 reads ANQGSEA. The CDR3 loop reads CSVEDPADYGYTF. In DNA, the CDR3 is TGCAGCGTTGAAGATCCCGCGGACTATGGCTACACCTTC.

This clone was seen a handful of times. The V gene is TRBV23-1, the J gene TRBJ2-1, with D tentatively TRBD1 (6 bases). TRBV23-1 is sorted into the ORF group, with uncertain function. The CDR3 totals 19 residues. Trimming took 3 bases from V and 2 from J, leaving 23 bases between them. The CDR3 bases are TGCGCCAGCAGTCATCCTGATATTCCGGGACAACTAACCTACAATGAGCAGTTCTTC. Its protein is CASSHPDIPGQLTYNEQFF.

This chain uses TRBV25-1 with TRBJ1-1; no reliable D call. Germline V gives CDR1 MGHDK, CDR2 SYGVNS. The CDR3 runs 14 residues. Deletions cut 11 bases from V and 1 base from J, with 17 bases between. In DNA form, the CDR3 reads TGTGCCTGCACTCCCCACGAGGGGAACACTGAAGCTTTCTTT. It is translated as CACTPHEGNTEAFF.

In its sample, this clone was seen once. The V call is TRBV6-5, the J call TRBJ2-4, with 7 bases aligning to TRBD1. Germline V gives CDR1 MNHEY, CDR2 SVGAGI. This CDR3 spans 15 amino acids. V lost 2 bases, J lost 5 bases, and 6 bases stayed unmatched. CDR3 sequence: CASSYDRASQNIQYF. In DNA form, the CDR3 reads TGTGCCAGCAGTTACGACAGGGCCTCGCAAAACATTCAGTACTTC.

The V gene is TRBV7-9, the J gene TRBJ2-5; D perhaps matches TRBD1 (5 bases). The V gene's germline CDR1 is SEHNR and CDR2 FQNEAQ (reference sequence). The V and J ends lost 4 bases and 2 bases respectively, with 23 bases between them. The CDR3 has 18 residues. DNA for the CDR3: TGTGCCAGCAGCTCATCTAGGAACTCTAGGGGTGAACAAGAGACCCAGTACTTC. It translates to CASSSSRNSRGEQETQYF. Combining the CDR3 with reference TRBV7-9 and TRBJ2-5 gives the whole variable domain DTGVSQNPRHKITKRGQNVTFRCDPISEHNRLYWYRQTLGQGPEFLTYFQNEAQLEKSRLLSDRFSAERPKGSFSTLEIQRTEQGDSAMYLCASSSSRNSRGEQETQYFGPGTRLLVL.

The V gene is TRBV7-3, the J gene TRBJ1-1, with TRBD1 matching 8 bases. Germline V CDR1 and CDR2: SGHTA, FQGTGA. The V segment lost 6 bases and the J segment 4 bases; nucleotides outside the gene matches: 7. This CDR3 has 14 amino acids. CDR3 in DNA: TGTGCCAGCAGTCAGAGACAGGGGACCACTGAAGCTTTCTTT. Translation gives CASSQRQGTTEAFF.

The rearrangement uses TRBV4-1 and TRBJ2-5; tentatively, D is TRBD1 (5 bases). Deletions cut 3 bases from V and 2 bases from J, with 10 bases between. Germline V gene data show CDR1 as MGHRA and CDR2 as YSYEKL. The CDR3 runs to 14 residues. The chain's CDR3 is CASSQTARQETQYF. The DNA of the CDR3 is TGCGCCAGCAGCCAGACAGCACGACAAGAGACCCAGTACTTC.

By sample share, this clone is large. This sequence joins TRBV4-1 and TRBJ2-5; D may be TRBD1 or TRBD2 (6 bases each). This CDR3 comprises 15 residues. V was cut by 4 bases and J by 4 bases, with 16 bases left in between. The V gene's germline CDR1 is MGHRA and CDR2 YSYEKL. CDR3 sequence (DNA): TGCGCCAGCAGCCCGGAGGGGGACCCTCGAGAGACCCAGTACTTC. This codes for CASSPEGDPRETQYF.

This clone was detected only once. This rearrangement joins TRBV5-1 to TRBJ2-3, with unresolved D. Trimming cost V 3 bases and J 0 bases, with 5 bases left between them. This CDR3 has 13 amino acids. From germline, CDR1 is SGHRS and CDR2 YFSETQ. DNA of the CDR3: TGCGCCAGCAGCTCTCCTAGCACAGATACGCAGTATTTT. It translates to CASSSPSTDTQYF.

Relative to its sample, this clone is medium-sized. The chain links TRBV4-3 to TRBJ2-2; D remains ambiguous. The ends were cut back, 3 bases at V and 0 bases at J, with 17 bases in the middle. The CDR3 runs to 18 residues. CDR1 is LGHNA and CDR2 is YSLEER in the germline V gene. CDR3: CASSHEAPGSTNTGELFF. CDR3 coding DNA: TGCGCCAGCAGCCATGAGGCCCCCGGCAGCACGAACACCGGGGAGCTGTTTTTT.

V gene TRBV30 combines with J gene TRBJ1-1; 8 positions match TRBD1. Germline V gene lookup returns CDR1 GTSNPN and CDR2 SVGIG (reference sequence). With 2 bases clipped from V and 6 bases from J, the junction kept 5 bases outside the gene matches. The CDR3 consists of 13 residues. CDR3 protein: CAWSIQGASEAFF. The CDR3 DNA sequence: TGTGCCTGGAGTATCCAGGGGGCCTCTGAAGCTTTCTTT.

The V call is TRBV11-2, the J call TRBJ2-5; 8 bases agree with TRBD1. CDR3 size: 13 residues. Germline trimming cut 10 bases from V and 1 base from J; bases unmatched to any gene: 5. The germline gives CDR1 SGHAT, CDR2 FQNNGV. The CDR3 here is CATGQGSQETQYF. CDR3 sequence (DNA): TGTGCCACCGGACAGGGATCCCAAGAGACCCAGTACTTC.

This clone turned up a few times. The rearrangement links TRBV14 to TRBJ1-2; D remains ambiguous. V lost 0 bases and J 7 bases, leaving 15 bases between the germline ends. The CDR3 spans 15 residues. Germline V gives CDR1 SGHDN, CDR2 FVKESK. CDR3: CASSQDEVRSRGYTF. For the CDR3, the DNA is TGTGCCAGCAGCCAAGATGAGGTCAGGTCCCGTGGCTACACCTTC.

Remarks on this clone: Different DNA sequences within this sample yield the same CDR3. The V gene is TRBV5-1, the J gene TRBJ1-2, with TRBD1 matching over 7 bases. CDR1 and CDR2 (germline): SGHRS, YFSETQ. CDR3 length equals 14 residues. Trimming took 4 bases from V and 2 from J; bases not matched to a gene: 5. The CDR3 coding sequence is TGCGCCAGCAGCCCCGGGACAGCGAACTATGGCTACACCTTC. It translates to CASSPGTANYGYTF. The variable domain in full, completed from reference TRBV5-1 and TRBJ1-2, reads KAGVTQTPRYLIKTRGQQVTLSCSPISGHRSVSWYQQTPGQGLQFLFEYFSETQRNKGNFPGRFSGRQFSNSRSEMNVSTLELGDSALYLCASSPGTANYGYTFGSGTRLTVV.

The chain recombines TRBV18 with TRBJ2-3; TRBD2 aligns across 8 bases. Looked up from germline, CDR1 is KGHSH and CDR2 is LQKENI. CDR3 size: 16 residues. V gave up 3 bases and J gave up 0 bases; unmatched junction bases: 5. DNA of the CDR3: TGTGCCAGCTCACCCCTCCCGGGGGGGAGCACAGATACGCAGTATTTT. It translates to CASSPLPGGSTDTQYF.

This clone showed up just a few times. This chain joins TRBV7-9 and TRBJ2-2; TRBD1 matches at 9 bases. The length of the CDR3 is 16 residues. Germline V lookup: CDR1 SEHNR, CDR2 FQNEAQ (reference sequence). V gave up 3 bases and J gave up 4 bases; unmatched junction bases: 6. The CDR3 DNA is TGTGCCAGCAGCTTGGGTCGACAGGGGGGCACCGGGGAGCTGTTTTTT. This sequence encodes CASSLGRQGGTGELFF. The entire variable domain, with the rest obtained from reference TRBV7-9 and TRBJ2-2, is as follows: DTGVSQNPRHKITKRGQNVTFRCDPISEHNRLYWYRQTLGQGPEFLTYFQNEAQLEKSRLLSDRFSAERPKGSFSTLEIQRTEQGDSAMYLCASSLGRQGGTGELFFGEGSRLTVL.

This clone was seen only a few times. The chain is built from TRBV7-9 and TRBJ2-6; no reliable D call. Germline V CDR1 and CDR2: SEHNR, FQNEAQ (reference sequence). CDR3 length: 12 amino acids. Trimming took off 10 bases at V and 4 bases at J, with 8 bases between the two ends. The chain's CDR3 is CATPAGANVLTF. The CDR3 DNA is TGTGCCACCCCCGCGGGGGCCAACGTCCTGACTTTC. The variable domain in full, with the rest retrieved from reference TRBV7-9 and TRBJ2-6, is DTGVSQNPRHKITKRGQNVTFRCDPISEHNRLYWYRQTLGQGPEFLTYFQNEAQLEKSRLLSDRFSAERPKGSFSTLEIQRTEQGDSAMYLCATPAGANVLTFGAGSRLTVL.

This chain links TRBV29-1 with TRBJ1-1; D remains ambiguous. Germline values: CDR1 SQVTM, CDR2 ANQGSEA. The CDR3 has 14 amino acids. The ends were cut back, 8 bases at V and 1 base at J, with 17 bases in the middle. CDR3 sequence (DNA): TGCAGCTCGCGACACAAAATGTCGAACACTGAAGCTTTCTTT. This gives the protein CSSRHKMSNTEAFF.

A note on this clone: This same CDR3 is encoded by further DNA sequences in the sample. The V and J genes are TRBV7-9 and TRBJ2-5; no firm D call. The CDR3 is 11 amino acids. V lost 1 base to trimming and J lost 4 bases, with 1 base between them. Per the germline V gene, CDR1 is SEHNR and CDR2 is FQNEAQ (reference sequence). The CDR3 spells CASSLVETQYF. CDR3 coding DNA: TGTGCCAGCAGCTTAGTAGAGACCCAGTACTTC.